Listed below are T cell receptor beta chains from one sample, sequenced in a study of blood T cells in healthy people across ages. TCRdb analysed the 5' RACE reads with MiXCR anew, one entry per CDR3 protein. This table has about 640,000 distinct CDR3 sequences, approximately 40% appearing once. The sequenced sample was blood. The receptors were gathered from a man aged 80 or over in good health. Each CDR3 is given with its conserved first and last residue. D genes are given only for firm matches. Expanded clones get a size class; other rows say once, few or many, or leave the size out.

v_gene: TRBV20-1
abundance: NA
d_gene: NA
j_gene: TRBJ2-5
CDR3nt: TGCTCAGCTAGAGATGTGGCTAGTCAAGAGACCCAGTACTTC
CDR3aa: CSARDVASQETQYF

v_gene: TRBV9
abundance: few
d_gene: TRBD2
j_gene: TRBJ2-3
CDR3nt: TGTGCCAGCAGCCGCTTAACTAGCGGGAGCACAGATACGCAGTATTTT
CDR3aa: CASSRLTSGSTDTQYF

v_gene: TRBV15
abundance: NA
d_gene: NA
j_gene: TRBJ1-6
CDR3nt: TGTGCCACCAGCAGAGATCTTGCGTCACCCCTCCACTTT
CDR3aa: CATSRDLASPLHF

v_gene: TRBV6-5
abundance: NA
d_gene: TRBD2
j_gene: TRBJ2-1
CDR3nt: TGTGCCAGCAGTTACCCTATAGCGGGCCGAAATGAGCAGTTCTTC
CDR3aa: CASSYPIAGRNEQFF

v_gene: TRBV28
abundance: many
d_gene: TRBD2
j_gene: TRBJ2-7
CDR3nt: TGTGCCAGCAGACCGGGACTAGCGGGAGTTTACGAGCAGTACTTC
CDR3aa: CASRPGLAGVYEQYF

v_gene: TRBV6-2/TRBV6-3
abundance: many
d_gene: NA
j_gene: TRBJ1-5
CDR3nt: TGTGCCAGCAGTTGGGGAAATCAGCCCCAGCATTTT
CDR3aa: CASSWGNQPQHF

v_gene: TRBV3-1
abundance: many
d_gene: TRBD2
j_gene: TRBJ2-7
CDR3nt: TGCGCCAGCAGCCAAGCTAGCGGGACCTACGAGCAGTACTTC
CDR3aa: CASSQASGTYEQYF

v_gene: TRBV4-3
abundance: few
d_gene: NA
j_gene: TRBJ1-5
CDR3nt: TGCGCCAGCAGCCAAGGTCTAGTCTCGGGTCAGCCCCAGCATTTT
CDR3aa: CASSQGLVSGQPQHF

v_gene: TRBV20-1
abundance: NA
d_gene: TRBD2
j_gene: TRBJ2-1
CDR3nt: TGCAGTGCTAGAGTGTCACCGGGACTAGGAAGCGGAGAGAGCTCCTACAATGAGCAGTTCTTC
CDR3aa: CSARVSPGLGSGESSYNEQFF

v_gene: TRBV2
abundance: NA
d_gene: NA
j_gene: TRBJ2-3
CDR3nt: TGTGCCAGCATGGTTTCTGATACGCAGTATTTT
CDR3aa: CASMVSDTQYF

v_gene: TRBV11-2
abundance: NA
d_gene: NA
j_gene: TRBJ1-6
CDR3nt: TGTGCCAGCAGCCAATCCCAGGGCAGGCCGGGGAGTTCACCCCTCCACTTT
CDR3aa: CASSQSQGRPGSSPLHF

v_gene: TRBV11-2
abundance: few
d_gene: TRBD2
j_gene: TRBJ2-7
CDR3nt: TGTGCCAGCAGCCCTAGCGGGAGGGCCCACAATGAGCAGTACTTC
CDR3aa: CASSPSGRAHNEQYF

v_gene: TRBV5-1
abundance: NA
d_gene: TRBD1
j_gene: TRBJ2-3
CDR3nt: TGCGCCAGCAGCCCGGACAGGGGTTCTTGGTCAGATACGCAGTATTTT
CDR3aa: CASSPDRGSWSDTQYF

v_gene: TRBV29-1
abundance: few
d_gene: TRBD1
j_gene: TRBJ1-1
CDR3nt: TGCAGTGCCACCGGGACAGGGGGTATTGAAGCTTTCTTT
CDR3aa: CSATGTGGIEAFF

v_gene: TRBV2
abundance: NA
d_gene: TRBD2
j_gene: TRBJ2-5
CDR3nt: TGTGCCACCGCGGCGGGGGTGAGCCAGTACTTC
CDR3aa: CATAAGVSQYF

v_gene: TRBV7-2
abundance: NA
d_gene: TRBD1
j_gene: TRBJ1-4
CDR3nt: TGTGCCAGCAGCTTCCAGGGGGCCGCTAATGAAAAACTGTTTTTT
CDR3aa: CASSFQGAANEKLFF

v_gene: TRBV21-1
abundance: few
d_gene: NA
j_gene: TRBJ2-1
CDR3nt: TGTGCCAGCAGGAACAGTATGGGACTCCTCAATGAGCAGTTCTTC
CDR3aa: CASRNSMGLLNEQFF

v_gene: TRBV28
abundance: NA
d_gene: TRBD1
j_gene: TRBJ2-7
CDR3nt: TGTGCCAGCGGACGGGACAGTGTCTACGAGCAGTACTTC
CDR3aa: CASGRDSVYEQYF